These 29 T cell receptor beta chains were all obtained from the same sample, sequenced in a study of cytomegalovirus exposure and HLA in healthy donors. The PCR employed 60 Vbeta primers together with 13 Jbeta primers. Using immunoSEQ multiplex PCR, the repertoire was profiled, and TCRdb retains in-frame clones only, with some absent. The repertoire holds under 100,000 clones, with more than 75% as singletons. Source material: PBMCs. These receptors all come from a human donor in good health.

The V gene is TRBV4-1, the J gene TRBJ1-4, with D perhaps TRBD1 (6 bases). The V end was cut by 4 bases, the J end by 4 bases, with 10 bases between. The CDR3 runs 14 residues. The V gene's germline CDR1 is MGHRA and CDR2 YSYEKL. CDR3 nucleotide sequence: TGCGCCAGCAGCCGGACAGACCTTAATGAAAAACTGTTTTTT. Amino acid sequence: CASSRTDLNEKLFF.

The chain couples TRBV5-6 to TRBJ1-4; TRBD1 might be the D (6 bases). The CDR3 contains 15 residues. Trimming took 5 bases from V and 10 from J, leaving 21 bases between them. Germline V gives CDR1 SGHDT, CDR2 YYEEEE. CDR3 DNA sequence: TGTGCCAGCAGTCAGAAACCAGGGGCTGGAGGAAAACTGTTTTTT. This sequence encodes CASSQKPGAGGKLFF.

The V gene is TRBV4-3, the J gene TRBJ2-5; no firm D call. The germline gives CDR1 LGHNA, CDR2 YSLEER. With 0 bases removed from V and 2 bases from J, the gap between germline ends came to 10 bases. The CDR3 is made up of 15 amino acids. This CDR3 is CASSQDLRQQETQYF. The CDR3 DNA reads TGCGCCAGCAGCCAAGACTTGCGGCAGCAAGAGACCCAGTACTTC.

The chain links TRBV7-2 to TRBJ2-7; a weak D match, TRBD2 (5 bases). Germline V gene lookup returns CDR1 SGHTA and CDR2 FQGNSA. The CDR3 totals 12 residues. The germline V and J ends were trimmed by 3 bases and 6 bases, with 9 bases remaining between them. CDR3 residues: CASSFSGCEQYF. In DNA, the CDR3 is TGTGCCAGCAGCTTTTCGGGGTGCGAGCAGTACTTC.

DNA for the CDR3: TGTGCCAGTAGTACACCCACAGGGTACGTGGATACGCAGTATTTT. Its translation is CASSTPTGYVDTQYF. The chain combines TRBV19 with TRBJ2-3; possible D gene TRBD1, 6 bases. The CDR3 runs 15 residues. The germline gives CDR1 LNHDA, CDR2 SQIVND (reference sequence). Deletions cut 4 bases from V and 6 bases from J, with 17 bases between.

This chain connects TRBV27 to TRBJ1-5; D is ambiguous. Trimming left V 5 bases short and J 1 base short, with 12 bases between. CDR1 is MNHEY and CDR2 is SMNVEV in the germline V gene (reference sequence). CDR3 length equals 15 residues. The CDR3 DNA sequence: TGTGCCAGCAGTCCTAGTCGGGGAAGCAATCAGCCCCAGCATTTT. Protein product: CASSPSRGSNQPQHF.

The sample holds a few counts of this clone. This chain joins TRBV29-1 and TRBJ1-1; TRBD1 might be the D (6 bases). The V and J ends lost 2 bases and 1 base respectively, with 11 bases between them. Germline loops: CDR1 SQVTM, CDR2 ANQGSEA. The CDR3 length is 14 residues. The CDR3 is CSVERTGRNTEAFF. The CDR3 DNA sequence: TGCAGCGTTGAACGTACAGGGAGGAACACTGAAGCTTTCTTT.

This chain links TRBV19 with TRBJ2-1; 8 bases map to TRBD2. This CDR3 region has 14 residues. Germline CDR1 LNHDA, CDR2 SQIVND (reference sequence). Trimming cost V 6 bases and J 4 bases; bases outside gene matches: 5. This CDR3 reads CASRSAGAYNEQFF. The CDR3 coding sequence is TGTGCCAGTAGGTCAGCGGGGGCTTACAATGAGCAGTTCTTC.

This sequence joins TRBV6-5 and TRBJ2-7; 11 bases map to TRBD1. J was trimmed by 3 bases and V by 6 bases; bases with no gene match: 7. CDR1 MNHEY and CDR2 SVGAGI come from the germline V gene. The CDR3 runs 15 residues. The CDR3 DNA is TGTGCCAGCAGGCCACCCGGGACAGGGGGCTACGAGCAGTACTTC. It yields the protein CASRPPGTGGYEQYF.

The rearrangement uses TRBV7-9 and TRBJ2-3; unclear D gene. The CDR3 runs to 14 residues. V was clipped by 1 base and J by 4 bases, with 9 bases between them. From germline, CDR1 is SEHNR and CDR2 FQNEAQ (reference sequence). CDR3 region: CASSLGASSDTQYF. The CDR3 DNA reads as TGTGCCAGCAGCTTAGGAGCGTCCTCAGATACGCAGTATTTT.

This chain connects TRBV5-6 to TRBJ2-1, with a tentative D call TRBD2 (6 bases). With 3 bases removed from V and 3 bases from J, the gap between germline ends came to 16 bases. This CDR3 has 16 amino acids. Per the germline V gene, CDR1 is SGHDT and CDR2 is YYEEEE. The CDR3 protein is CASSSRGGPLYNEQFF. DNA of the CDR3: TGTGCCAGCAGCTCACGGGGAGGTCCCCTCTACAATGAGCAGTTCTTC. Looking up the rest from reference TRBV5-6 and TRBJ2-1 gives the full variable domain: DAGVTQSPTHLIKTRGQQVTLRCSPKSGHDTVSWYQQALGQGPQFIFQYYEEEERQRGNFPDRFSGHQFPNYSSELNVNALLLGDSALYLCASSSRGGPLYNEQFFGPGTRLTVL.

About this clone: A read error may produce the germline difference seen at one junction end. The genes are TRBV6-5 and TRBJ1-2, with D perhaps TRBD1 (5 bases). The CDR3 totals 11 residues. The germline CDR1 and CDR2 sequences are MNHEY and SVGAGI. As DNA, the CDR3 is TGTGCCAGCAAGGGACTAGCTGGCTACCCCTTC. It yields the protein CASKGLAGYPF.

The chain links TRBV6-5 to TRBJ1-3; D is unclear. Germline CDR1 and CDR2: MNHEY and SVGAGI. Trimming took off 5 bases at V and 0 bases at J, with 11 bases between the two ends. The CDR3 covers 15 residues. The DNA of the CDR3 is TGTGCCAGCAGTGCCCGGGGTAGCTCTGGAAACACCATATATTTT. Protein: CASSARGSSGNTIYF.

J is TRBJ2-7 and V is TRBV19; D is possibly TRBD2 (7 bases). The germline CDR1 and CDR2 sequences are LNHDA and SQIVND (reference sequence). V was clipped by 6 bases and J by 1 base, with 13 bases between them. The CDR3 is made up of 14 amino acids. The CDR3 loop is CASSRGATSYEQYF. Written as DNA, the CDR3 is TGTGCCAGTAGCCGGGGGGCGACATCCTACGAGCAGTACTTC.

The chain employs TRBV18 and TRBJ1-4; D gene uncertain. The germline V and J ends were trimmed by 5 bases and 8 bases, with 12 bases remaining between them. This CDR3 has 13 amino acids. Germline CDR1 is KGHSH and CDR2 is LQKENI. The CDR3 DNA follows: TGTGCCAGCTCATCGGAGACTTGGGAAAAACTGTTTTTT. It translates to CASSSETWEKLFF.

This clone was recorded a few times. The CDR3 coding sequence is TGTGCCAGCTCATTCCGGGAGCTACCCACAGATACGCAGTATTTT. It encodes CASSFRELPTDTQYF. This chain links TRBV18 with TRBJ2-3; D perhaps matches TRBD2 (6 bases). Germline V gives CDR1 KGHSH, CDR2 LQKENI. The CDR3 spans 15 residues. V was clipped by 5 bases and J by 2 bases, with 14 bases between them.

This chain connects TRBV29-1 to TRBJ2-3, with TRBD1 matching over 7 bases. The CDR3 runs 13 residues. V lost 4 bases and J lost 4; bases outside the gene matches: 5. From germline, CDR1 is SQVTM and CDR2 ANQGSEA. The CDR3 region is CSVGNRGADTQYF. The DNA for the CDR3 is TGCAGCGTTGGTAACAGGGGCGCAGATACGCAGTATTTT.

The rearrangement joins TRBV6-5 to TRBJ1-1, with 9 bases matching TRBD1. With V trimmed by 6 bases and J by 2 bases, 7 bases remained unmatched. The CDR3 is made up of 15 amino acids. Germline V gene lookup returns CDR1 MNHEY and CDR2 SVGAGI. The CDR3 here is CASRRQGGTNTEAFF. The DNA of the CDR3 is TGTGCCAGCAGGCGACAGGGGGGGACTAACACTGAAGCTTTCTTT.

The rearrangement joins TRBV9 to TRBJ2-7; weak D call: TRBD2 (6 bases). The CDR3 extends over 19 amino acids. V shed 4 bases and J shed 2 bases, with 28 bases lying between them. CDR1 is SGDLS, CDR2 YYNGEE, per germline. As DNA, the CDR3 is TGTGCCAGCAGCCCAAAGACAGACAACCAGCGGAGGGGTCCCTACGAGCAGTACTTC. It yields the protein CASSPKTDNQRRGPYEQYF.

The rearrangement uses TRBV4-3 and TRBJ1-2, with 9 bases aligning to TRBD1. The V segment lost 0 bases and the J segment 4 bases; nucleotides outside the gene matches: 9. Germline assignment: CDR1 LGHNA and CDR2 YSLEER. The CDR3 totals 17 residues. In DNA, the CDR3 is TGCGCCAGCAGCCAAGACCTAGCCGGGACAGGGTTCTATGGCTACACCTTC. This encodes CASSQDLAGTGFYGYTF.

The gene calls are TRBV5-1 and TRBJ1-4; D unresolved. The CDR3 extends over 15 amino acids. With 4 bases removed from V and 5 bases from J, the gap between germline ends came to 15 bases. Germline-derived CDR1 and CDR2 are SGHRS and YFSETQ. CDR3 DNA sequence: TGCGCCAGCAGCCCCGACCCGGGGATAAATGAAAAACTGTTTTTT. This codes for CASSPDPGINEKLFF.

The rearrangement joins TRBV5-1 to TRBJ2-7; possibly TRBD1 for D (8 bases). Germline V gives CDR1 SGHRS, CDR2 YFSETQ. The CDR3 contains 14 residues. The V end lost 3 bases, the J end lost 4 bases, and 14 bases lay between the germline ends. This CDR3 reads CASSSQGGLYEQYF. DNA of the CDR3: TGCGCCAGCAGCTCACAGGGGGGGTTGTACGAGCAGTACTTC.

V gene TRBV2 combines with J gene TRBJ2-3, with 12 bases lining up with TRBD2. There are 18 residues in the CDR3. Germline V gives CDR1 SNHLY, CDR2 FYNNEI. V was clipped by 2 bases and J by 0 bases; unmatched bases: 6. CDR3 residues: CASSESLAGGLSTDTQYF. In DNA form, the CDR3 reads TGTGCCAGCAGTGAAAGTCTAGCGGGGGGGTTAAGCACAGATACGCAGTATTTT.

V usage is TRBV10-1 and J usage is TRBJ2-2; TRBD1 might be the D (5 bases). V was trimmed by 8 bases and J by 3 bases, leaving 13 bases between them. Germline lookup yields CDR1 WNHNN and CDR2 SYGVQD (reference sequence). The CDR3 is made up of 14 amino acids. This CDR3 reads CASSSGADTGELFF. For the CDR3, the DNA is TGCGCCAGCTCGTCTGGGGCCGACACCGGGGAGCTGTTTTTT.

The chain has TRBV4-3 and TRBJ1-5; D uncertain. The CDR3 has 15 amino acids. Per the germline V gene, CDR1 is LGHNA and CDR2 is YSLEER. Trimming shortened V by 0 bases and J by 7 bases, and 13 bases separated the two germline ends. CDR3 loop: CASSQDAGLAQPQHF. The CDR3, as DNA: TGCGCCAGCAGCCAAGATGCAGGATTGGCCCAGCCCCAGCATTTT.

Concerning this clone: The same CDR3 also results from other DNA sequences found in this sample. CDR3 amino acids: CASSILAGEGNEQFF. The CDR3 nucleotides are TGCGCCAGCAGCATACTGGCGGGAGAAGGCAATGAGCAGTTCTTC. The genes are TRBV5-1 and TRBJ2-1; 7 nucleotides match TRBD2. Germline CDR1 SGHRS, CDR2 YFSETQ. The CDR3 has 15 residues. With 4 bases clipped from V and 6 bases from J, the junction kept 10 bases outside the gene matches.

Here the CDR3 DNA reads TGTGCCAGCAGCACCGCCACGGGAGGGGCAGATACGCAGTATTTT. Translation: CASSTATGGADTQYF. The rearrangement joins TRBV5-4 to TRBJ2-3; 8 nucleotides line up with TRBD2. The CDR3 is 15 residues long. Germline assignment: CDR1 SGHNT and CDR2 YYREEE (reference sequence). The V segment lost 4 bases and the J segment 4 bases; nucleotides outside the gene matches: 8.

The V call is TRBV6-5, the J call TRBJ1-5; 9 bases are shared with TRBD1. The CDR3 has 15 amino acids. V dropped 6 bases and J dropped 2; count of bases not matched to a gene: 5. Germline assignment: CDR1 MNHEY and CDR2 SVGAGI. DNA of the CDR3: TGTGCCAGCAGCTCAACAGGGGGCGGCAATCAGCCCCAGCATTTT. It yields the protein CASSSTGGGNQPQHF.

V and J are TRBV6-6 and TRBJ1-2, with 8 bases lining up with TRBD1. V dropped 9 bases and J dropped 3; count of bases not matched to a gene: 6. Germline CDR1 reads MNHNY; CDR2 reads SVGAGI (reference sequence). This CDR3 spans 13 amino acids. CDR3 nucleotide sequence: TGTGCCAGTCAGGGGGCGGGGGACTATGGCTACACCTTC. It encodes CASQGAGDYGYTF.